Below are 5 T cell receptor beta chains sequenced from a single sample in a study of CD8+ T cells in alopecia areata. Stated treatment: oral pan-JAK inhibitor, 5-10 mg twice daily. RNA extraction and reverse transcription yielded cDNA as sequencing template. The repertoire was sequenced with immunoSEQ multiplex PCR; TCRdb's copy has only in-frame clones and lacks some. The data hold about 250,000 clones, with 60% observed a single time. Sequenced material: CD4+ T cells sorted from blood, taken at roughly week 52, from a patient treated with tofacitinib. These receptors were taken from a human donor with alopecia areata.

A remark on this clone: At one end, the junction sequence differs from germline, possibly due to a read error. The V and J genes are TRBV20-1 and TRBJ2-3; no definite D call. CDR3 size: 11 residues. CDR1 and CDR2 (germline): DFQATT, SNEGSKA (reference sequence). In nucleotides, the CDR3 is TGCAGTGTGCCCAGCACAGATACGCGGTATTTT. This translates into CSVPSTDTRYF.

Only a few counts were recorded for this clone. This rearrangement joins TRBV5-1 to TRBJ2-1; 8 positions match TRBD1. The CDR3 totals 12 residues. From germline, CDR1 is SGHRS and CDR2 YFSETQ. Trimming at V came to 6 bases and at J to 7 bases, leaving 3 bases not matched to a gene. The CDR3 DNA follows: TGCGCCAGCACAGGGGGCCGGAATGAGCAGTTCTTC. As protein: CASTGGRNEQFF.

The chain couples TRBV30 to TRBJ2-1; TRBD2 agrees at 12 bases. V lost 3 bases and J lost 12; bases outside the gene matches: 27. In germline, CDR1 is GTSNPN, CDR2 SVGIG (reference sequence). The CDR3 has 20 residues. The CDR3: CAWRGPLAGGPMSSSWVQFF. CDR3 bases: TGTGCCTGGAGGGGCCCACTAGCGGGGGGCCCTATGAGCAGTTCTTGGGTGCAGTTCTTC.

The genes are TRBV7-8 and TRBJ1-1, with 8 positions matching TRBD1. The V and J ends lost 3 bases and 1 base, in that order; junction bases with no gene match: 1. The CDR3 length is 14 residues. Germline lookup yields CDR1 SGHVS and CDR2 FQNEAQ. The CDR3 here is CASSLGTGNTEAFF. The CDR3, as DNA: TGTGCCAGCAGCTTGGGGACAGGGAACACTGAAGCTTTCTTT.

This clone was counted a single time. The chain employs TRBV19 and TRBJ2-1; D possibly matches TRBD1 or TRBD2 (5 bases each). Trimming stripped 2 bases from V and 5 bases from J, with 16 bases between. Germline V gene sequence: CDR1 LNHDA, CDR2 SQIVND (reference sequence). The CDR3 is made up of 16 amino acids. The CDR3 loop is CASSILGSMGDNEQFF. CDR3 in DNA: TGTGCCAGTAGTATACTGGGTTCCATGGGGGACAATGAGCAGTTCTTC.